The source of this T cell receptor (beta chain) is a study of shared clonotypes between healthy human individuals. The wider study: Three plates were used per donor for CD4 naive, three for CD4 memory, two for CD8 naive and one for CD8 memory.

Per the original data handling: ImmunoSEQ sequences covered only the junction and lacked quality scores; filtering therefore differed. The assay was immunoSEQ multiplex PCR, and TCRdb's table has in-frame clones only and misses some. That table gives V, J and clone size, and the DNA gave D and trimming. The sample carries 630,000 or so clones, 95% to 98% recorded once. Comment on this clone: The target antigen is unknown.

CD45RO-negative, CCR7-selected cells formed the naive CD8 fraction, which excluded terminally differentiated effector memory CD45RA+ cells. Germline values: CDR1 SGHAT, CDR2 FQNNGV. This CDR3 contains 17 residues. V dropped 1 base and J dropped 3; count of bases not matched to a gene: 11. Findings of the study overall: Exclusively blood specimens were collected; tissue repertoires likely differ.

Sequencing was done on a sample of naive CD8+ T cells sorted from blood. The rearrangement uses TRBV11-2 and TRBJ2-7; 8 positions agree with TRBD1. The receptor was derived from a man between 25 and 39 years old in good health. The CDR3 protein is CASSLGGTGFTYYEQYF. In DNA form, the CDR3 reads TGTGCCAGCAGCTTAGGGGGGACAGGCTTTACCTACTACGAGCAGTACTTC.